Included here is one T cell receptor (beta chain) sequence, with context. Its antigen is unknown. The data were obtained in a study of T cell repertoires in cytomegalovirus infection. On the study more broadly: Public TCR beta signatures were indicative of both CMV infection and a matching HLA type.

General study points: Adding up the frequency of public TCR beta families identified people who carried CMV plus the relevant HLA. In two of eight donors, the top clonotype was HLA-C-restricted CMV-specific.

TCRdb re-derived calls from the reads in MiXCR, one entry per CDR3 protein. The table has 900,000 to 950,000 distinct CDR3 sequences, 31% seen once; the top ten hold about 14%. CDR3 length: 12 amino acids. Germline CDR1 DFQATT, CDR2 SNEGSKA (reference sequence). V lost 5 bases and J 1 base, leaving 9 bases between the germline ends. The origin of this receptor is a human donor in good health (CMV status not recorded). Some clones in this sample may be carry-over from other donors' samples. This chain uses TRBV20-1 with TRBJ2-7; the D is unclear. This specimen was cultured CD8+ T cells from PBMCs, taken from culture after CMV antigen stimulation. The CDR3 DNA sequence: TGCAGTGCTCCTGACGGTTCCTACGAGCAGTACTTC. Translating it yields CSAPDGSYEQYF.